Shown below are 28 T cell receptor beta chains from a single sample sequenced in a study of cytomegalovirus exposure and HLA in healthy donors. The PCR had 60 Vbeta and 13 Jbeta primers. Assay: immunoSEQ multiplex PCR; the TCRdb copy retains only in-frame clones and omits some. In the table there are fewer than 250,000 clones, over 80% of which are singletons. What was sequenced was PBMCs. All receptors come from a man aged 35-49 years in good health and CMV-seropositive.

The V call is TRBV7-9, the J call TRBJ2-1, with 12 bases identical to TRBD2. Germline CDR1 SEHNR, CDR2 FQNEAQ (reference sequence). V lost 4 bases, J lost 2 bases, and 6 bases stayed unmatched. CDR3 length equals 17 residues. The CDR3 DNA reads TGTGCCAGCAGCTCGAGGACTAGCGGGGAGGCCTACAATGAGCAGTTCTTC. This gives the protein CASSSRTSGEAYNEQFF.

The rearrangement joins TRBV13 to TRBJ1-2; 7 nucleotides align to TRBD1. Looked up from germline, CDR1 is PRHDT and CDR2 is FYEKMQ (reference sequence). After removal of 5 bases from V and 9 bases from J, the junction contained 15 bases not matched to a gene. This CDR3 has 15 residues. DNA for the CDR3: TGTGCCAGCAGCCCTCCGGGACAGACCGGGGTAAGCTACACCTTC. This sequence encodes CASSPPGQTGVSYTF.

CDR3 protein: CASSSGVSSTDTQYF. The CDR3 DNA sequence: TGTGCCAGCAGCTCGGGGGTTTCTAGCACAGATACGCAGTATTTT. The chain links TRBV7-3 to TRBJ2-3, with a possible D match to TRBD2 (6 bases). The CDR3 has 15 residues. V was clipped by 4 bases and J by 0 bases, with 11 bases between them. Germline CDR1 and CDR2: SGHTA and FQGTGA.

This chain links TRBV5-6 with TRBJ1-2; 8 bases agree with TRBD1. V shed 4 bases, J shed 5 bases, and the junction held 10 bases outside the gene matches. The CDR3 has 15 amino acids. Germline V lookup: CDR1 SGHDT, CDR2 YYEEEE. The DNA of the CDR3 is TGTGCCAGCAGCCCGAGACAGGGGAGAGTGTATGGCTACACCTTC. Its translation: CASSPRQGRVYGYTF.

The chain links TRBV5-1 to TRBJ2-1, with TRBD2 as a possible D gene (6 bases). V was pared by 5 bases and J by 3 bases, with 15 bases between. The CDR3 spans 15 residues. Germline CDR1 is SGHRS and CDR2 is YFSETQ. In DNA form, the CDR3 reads TGCGCCAGCAGAGTCACTAGCAACCACTACAATGAGCAGTTCTTC. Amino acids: CASRVTSNHYNEQFF.

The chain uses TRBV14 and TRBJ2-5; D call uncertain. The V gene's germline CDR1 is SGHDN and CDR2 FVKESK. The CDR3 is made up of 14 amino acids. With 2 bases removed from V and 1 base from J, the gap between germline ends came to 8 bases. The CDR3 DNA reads TGTGCCAGCAGCCAAAACCTACCCCAAGAGACCCAGTACTTC. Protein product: CASSQNLPQETQYF. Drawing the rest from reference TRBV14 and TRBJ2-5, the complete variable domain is EAGVTQFPSHSVIEKGQTVTLRCDPISGHDNLYWYRRVMGKEIKFLLHFVKESKQDESGMPNNRFLAERTGGTYSTLKVQPAELEDSGVYFCASSQNLPQETQYFGPGTRLLVL.

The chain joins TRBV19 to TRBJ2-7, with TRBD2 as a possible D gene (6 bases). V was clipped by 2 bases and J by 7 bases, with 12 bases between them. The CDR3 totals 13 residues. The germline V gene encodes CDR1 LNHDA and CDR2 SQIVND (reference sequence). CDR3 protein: CASSILPGREQYV. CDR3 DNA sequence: TGTGCCAGTAGTATACTCCCGGGGAGGGAGCAGTACGTC.

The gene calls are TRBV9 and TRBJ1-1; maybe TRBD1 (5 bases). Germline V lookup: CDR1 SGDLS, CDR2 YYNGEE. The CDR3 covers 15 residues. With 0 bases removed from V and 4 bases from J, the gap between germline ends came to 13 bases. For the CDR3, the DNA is TGTGCCAGCAGCGTAGTTGGGGGGAGTACCACTGAAGCTTTCTTT. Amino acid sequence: CASSVVGGSTTEAFF.

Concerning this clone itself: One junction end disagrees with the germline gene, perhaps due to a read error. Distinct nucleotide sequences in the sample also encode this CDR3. This CDR3 is CASSPRGTGPANYGYTF. DNA for the CDR3: TGTGCCAGCAGCCCCCGGGGGACCGGCCCGGCTAACTATGGTTACACCTTC. The chain combines TRBV7-9 with TRBJ1-2; possibly TRBD1 for D (5 bases). Germline values: CDR1 SEHNR, CDR2 FQNEAQ (reference sequence). The CDR3 sequence is 17 residues long.

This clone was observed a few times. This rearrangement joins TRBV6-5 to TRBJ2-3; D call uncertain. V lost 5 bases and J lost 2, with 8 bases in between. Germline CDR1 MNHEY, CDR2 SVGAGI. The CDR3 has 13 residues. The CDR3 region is CASSATFTDTQYF. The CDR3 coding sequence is TGTGCCAGCAGTGCGACTTTCACAGATACGCAGTATTTT.

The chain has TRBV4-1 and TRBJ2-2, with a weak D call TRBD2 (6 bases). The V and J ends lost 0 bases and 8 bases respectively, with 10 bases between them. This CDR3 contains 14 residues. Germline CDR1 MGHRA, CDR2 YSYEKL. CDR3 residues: CASSQEGGIGELFF. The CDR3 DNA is TGCGCCAGCAGCCAAGAAGGCGGGATAGGGGAGCTGTTTTTT.

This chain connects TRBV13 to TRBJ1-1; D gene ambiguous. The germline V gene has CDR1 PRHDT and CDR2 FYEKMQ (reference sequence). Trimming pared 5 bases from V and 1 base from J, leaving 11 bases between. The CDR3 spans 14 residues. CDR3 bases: TGTGCCAGCAGCCCCTCGGGGTGGAACACTGAAGCTTTCTTT. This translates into CASSPSGWNTEAFF. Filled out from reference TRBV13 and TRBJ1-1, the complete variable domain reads AAGVIQSPRHLIKEKRETATLKCYPIPRHDTVYWYQQGPGQDPQFLISFYEKMQSDKGSIPDRFSAQQFSDYHSELNMSSLELGDSALYFCASSPSGWNTEAFFGQGTRLTVV.

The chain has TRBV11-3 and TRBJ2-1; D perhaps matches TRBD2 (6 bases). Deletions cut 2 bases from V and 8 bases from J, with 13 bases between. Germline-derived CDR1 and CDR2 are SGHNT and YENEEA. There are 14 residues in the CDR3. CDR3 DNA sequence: TGTGCCAGCAGCTTAATTGGGACTTCTGATGAGCAGTTCTTC. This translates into CASSLIGTSDEQFF. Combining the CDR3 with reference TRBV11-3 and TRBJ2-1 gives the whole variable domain EAGVVQSPRYKIIEKKQPVAFWCNPISGHNTLYWYLQNLGQGPELLIRYENEEAVDDSQLPKDRFSAERLKGVDSTLKIQPAELGDSAVYLCASSLIGTSDEQFFGPGTRLTVL.

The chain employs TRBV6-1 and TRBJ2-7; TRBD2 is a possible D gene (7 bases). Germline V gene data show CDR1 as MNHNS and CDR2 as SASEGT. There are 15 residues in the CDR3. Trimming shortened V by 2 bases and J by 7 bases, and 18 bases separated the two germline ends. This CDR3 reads CASSEYGGPLGEQYV. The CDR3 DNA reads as TGTGCCAGCAGTGAATACGGGGGGCCATTGGGGGAGCAGTACGTC.

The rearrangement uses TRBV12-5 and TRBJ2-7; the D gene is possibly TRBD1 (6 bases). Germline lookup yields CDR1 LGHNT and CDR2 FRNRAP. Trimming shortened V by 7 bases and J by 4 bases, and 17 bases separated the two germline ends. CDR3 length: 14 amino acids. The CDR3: CASALRGNGYEQYV. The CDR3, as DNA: TGTGCTAGTGCCTTAAGGGGGAACGGTTACGAGCAGTACGTC.

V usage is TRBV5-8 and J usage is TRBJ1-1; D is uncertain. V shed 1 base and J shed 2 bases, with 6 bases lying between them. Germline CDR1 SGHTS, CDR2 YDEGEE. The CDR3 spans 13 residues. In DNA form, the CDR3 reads TGTGCCAGCAGCTTGCCTTATAACACTGAAGCTTTCTTT. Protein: CASSLPYNTEAFF.

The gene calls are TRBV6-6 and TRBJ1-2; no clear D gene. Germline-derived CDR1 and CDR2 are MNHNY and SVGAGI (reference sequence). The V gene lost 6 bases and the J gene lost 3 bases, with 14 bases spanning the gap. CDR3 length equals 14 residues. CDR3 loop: CASSTSRLDYGYTF. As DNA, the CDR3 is TGTGCCAGCAGCACTAGTCGACTCGACTATGGCTACACCTTC.

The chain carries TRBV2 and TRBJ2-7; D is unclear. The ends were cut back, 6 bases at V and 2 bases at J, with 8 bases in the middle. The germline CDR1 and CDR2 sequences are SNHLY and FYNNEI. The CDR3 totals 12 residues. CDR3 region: CASRREAYEQYF. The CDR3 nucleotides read TGTGCCAGCAGGCGCGAAGCCTACGAGCAGTACTTC.

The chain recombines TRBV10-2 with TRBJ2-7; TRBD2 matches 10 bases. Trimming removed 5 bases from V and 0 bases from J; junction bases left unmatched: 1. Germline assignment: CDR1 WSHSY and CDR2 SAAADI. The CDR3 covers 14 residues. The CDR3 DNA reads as TGCGCCAGCAGTTCTAGCGGGAGCTCCTACGAGCAGTACTTC. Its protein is CASSSSGSSYEQYF.

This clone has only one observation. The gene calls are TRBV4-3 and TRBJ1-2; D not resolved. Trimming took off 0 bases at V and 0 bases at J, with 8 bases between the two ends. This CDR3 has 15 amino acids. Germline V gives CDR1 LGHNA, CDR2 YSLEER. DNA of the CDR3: TGCGCCAGCAGCCAAGATTCGGGGACTAACTATGGCTACACCTTC. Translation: CASSQDSGTNYGYTF.

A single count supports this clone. The CDR3 loop reads CASRYGTSGSNEQFF. CDR3 nucleotides: TGCGCCAGCAGATATGGGACTAGCGGCTCCAATGAGCAGTTCTTC. The V call is TRBV5-1, the J call TRBJ2-1, with TRBD2 identical over 11 bases. CDR3 size: 15 residues. Trimming removed 5 bases from V and 6 bases from J; junction bases left unmatched: 7. Germline CDR1 and CDR2: SGHRS and YFSETQ.

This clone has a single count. For the CDR3, the DNA is TGTGCCAGCAGTGGGCGTGCGACTAGCGGGAGGGATACGCAGTATTTT. Encoded protein: CASSGRATSGRDTQYF. V gene TRBV9 combines with J gene TRBJ2-3; 13 bases line up with TRBD2. The CDR3 covers 16 residues. Germline values: CDR1 SGDLS, CDR2 YYNGEE. The trim removed 5 bases at V and 6 bases at J, leaving 9 bases unmatched.

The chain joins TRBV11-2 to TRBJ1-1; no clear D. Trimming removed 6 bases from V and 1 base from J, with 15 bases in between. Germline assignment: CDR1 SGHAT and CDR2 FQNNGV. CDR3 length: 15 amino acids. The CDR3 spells CASSQMGRGNTEAFF. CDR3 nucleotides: TGTGCCAGCAGTCAAATGGGGAGAGGGAACACTGAAGCTTTCTTT. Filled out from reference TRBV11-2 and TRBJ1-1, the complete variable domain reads EAGVAQSPRYKIIEKRQSVAFWCNPISGHATLYWYQQILGQGPKLLIQFQNNGVVDDSQLPKDRFSAERLKGVDSTLKIQPAKLEDSAVYLCASSQMGRGNTEAFFGQGTRLTVV.

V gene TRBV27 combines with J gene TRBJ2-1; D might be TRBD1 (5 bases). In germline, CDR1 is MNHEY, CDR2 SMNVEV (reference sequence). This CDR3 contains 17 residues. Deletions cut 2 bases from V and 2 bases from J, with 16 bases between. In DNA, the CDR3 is TGTGCCAGCAGTTTAAGGACGTCCCTAGGGGCCTACAATGAGCAGTTCTTC. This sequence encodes CASSLRTSLGAYNEQFF.

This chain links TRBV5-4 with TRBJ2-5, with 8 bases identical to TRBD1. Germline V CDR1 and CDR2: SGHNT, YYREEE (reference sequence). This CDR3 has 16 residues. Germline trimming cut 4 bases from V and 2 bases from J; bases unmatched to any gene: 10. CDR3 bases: TGTGCCAGCAGCACATACTTGACAGGGGCGCAAGAGACCCAGTACTTC. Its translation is CASSTYLTGAQETQYF. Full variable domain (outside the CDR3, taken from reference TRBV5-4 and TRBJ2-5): ETGVTQSPTHLIKTRGQQVTLRCSSQSGHNTVSWYQQALGQGPQFIFQYYREEENGRGNFPPRFSGLQFPNYSSELNVNALELDDSALYLCASSTYLTGAQETQYFGPGTRLLVL.

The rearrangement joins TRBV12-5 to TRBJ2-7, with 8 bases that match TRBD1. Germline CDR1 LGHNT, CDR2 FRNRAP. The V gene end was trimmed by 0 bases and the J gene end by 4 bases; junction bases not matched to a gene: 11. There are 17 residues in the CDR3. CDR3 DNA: TGTGCTAGTGGTTTGGTAGGGAGCGGACAGGGCTCTTACGAGCAGTACGTC. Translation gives CASGLVGSGQGSYEQYV.

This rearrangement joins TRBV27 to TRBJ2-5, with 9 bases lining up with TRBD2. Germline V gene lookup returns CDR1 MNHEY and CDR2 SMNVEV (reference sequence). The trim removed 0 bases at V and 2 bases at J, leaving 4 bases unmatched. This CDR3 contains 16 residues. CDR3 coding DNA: TGTGCCAGCAGTTTATCTCTGGCGGGAGGGCAAGAGACCCAGTACTTC. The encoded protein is CASSLSLAGGQETQYF.

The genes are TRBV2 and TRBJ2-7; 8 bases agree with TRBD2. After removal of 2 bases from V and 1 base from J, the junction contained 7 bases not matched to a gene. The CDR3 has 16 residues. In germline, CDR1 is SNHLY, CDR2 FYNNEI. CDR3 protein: CASSEQPSGPSYEQYV. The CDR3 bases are TGTGCCAGCAGTGAACAACCTAGCGGGCCGTCCTACGAGCAGTACGTC.